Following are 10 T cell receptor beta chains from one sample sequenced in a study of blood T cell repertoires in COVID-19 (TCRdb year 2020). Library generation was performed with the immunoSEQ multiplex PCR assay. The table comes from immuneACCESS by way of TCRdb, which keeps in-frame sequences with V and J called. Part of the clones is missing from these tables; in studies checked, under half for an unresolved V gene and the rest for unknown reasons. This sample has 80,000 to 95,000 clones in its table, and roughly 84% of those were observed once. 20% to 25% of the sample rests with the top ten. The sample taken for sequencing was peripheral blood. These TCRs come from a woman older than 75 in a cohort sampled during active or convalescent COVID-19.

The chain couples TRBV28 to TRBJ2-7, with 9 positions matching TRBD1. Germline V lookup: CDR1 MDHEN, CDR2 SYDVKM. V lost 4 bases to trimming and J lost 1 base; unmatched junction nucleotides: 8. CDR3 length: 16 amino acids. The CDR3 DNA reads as TGTGCCAGCAGTTCAGGGACAGGGAGAGATTCCTACGAGCAGTACTTC. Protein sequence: CASSSGTGRDSYEQYF.

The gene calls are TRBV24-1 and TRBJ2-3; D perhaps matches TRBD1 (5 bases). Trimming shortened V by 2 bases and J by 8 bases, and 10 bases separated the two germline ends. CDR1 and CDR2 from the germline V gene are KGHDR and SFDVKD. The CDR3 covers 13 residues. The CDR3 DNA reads TGTGCCACCAGTGATTGGGGCTTAAGTACGCAGTATTTT. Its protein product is CATSDWGLSTQYF.

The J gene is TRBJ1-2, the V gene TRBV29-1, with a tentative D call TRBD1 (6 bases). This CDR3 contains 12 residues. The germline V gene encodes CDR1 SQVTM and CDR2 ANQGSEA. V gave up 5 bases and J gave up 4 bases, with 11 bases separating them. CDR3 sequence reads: CSVRGQSYGYTF. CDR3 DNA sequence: TGCAGCGTTCGCGGACAGTCCTATGGCTACACCTTC.

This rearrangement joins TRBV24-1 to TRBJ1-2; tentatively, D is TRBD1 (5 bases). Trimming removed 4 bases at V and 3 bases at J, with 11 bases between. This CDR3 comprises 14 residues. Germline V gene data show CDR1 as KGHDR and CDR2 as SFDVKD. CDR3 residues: CATSDLTEDYGYTF. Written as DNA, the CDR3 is TGTGCCACCAGTGACCTGACAGAGGACTATGGCTACACCTTC.

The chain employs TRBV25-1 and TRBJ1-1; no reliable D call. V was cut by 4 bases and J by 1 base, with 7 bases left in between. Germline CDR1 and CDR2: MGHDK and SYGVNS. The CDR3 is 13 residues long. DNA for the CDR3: TGTGCCAGCAGTGTCGCGGAGAACACTGAAGCTTTCTTT. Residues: CASSVAENTEAFF.

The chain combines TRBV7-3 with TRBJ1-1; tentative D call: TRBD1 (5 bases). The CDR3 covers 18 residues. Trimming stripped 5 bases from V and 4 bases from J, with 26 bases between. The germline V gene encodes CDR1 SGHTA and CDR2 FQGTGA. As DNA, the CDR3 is TGTGCCAGCAGCCCAGCCCTTCAGGGTTTGAATGTGGGCACTGAAGCTTTCTTT. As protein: CASSPALQGLNVGTEAFF.

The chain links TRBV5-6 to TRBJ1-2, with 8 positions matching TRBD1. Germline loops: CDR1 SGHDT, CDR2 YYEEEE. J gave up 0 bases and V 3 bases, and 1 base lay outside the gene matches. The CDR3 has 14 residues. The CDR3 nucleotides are TGTGCCAGCAGCTGGACAGGGTCTAACTATGGCTACACCTTC. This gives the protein CASSWTGSNYGYTF.

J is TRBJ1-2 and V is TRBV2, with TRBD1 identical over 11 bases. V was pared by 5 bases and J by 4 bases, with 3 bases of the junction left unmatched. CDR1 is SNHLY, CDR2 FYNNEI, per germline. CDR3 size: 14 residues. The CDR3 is CASSSGTGGYGYTF. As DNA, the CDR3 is TGTGCCAGCAGTTCCGGGACAGGGGGCTATGGCTACACCTTC.

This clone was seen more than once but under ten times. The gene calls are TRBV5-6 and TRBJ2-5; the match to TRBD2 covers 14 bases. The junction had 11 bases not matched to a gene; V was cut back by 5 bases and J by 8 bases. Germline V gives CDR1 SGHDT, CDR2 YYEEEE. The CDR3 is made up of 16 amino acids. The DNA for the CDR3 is TGTGCCAGCAGACGAGGGACTAGCGGGAGAGTTGAAACCCAGTACTTC. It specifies CASRRGTSGRVETQYF.

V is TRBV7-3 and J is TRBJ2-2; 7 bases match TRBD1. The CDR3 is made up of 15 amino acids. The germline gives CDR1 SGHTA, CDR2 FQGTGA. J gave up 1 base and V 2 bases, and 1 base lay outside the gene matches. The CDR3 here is CASSLRQGNTGELFF. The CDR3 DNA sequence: TGTGCCAGCAGCTTACGACAGGGGAACACCGGGGAGCTGTTTTTT.